The 3 T cell receptor beta chains given below trace back to one sample, sequenced in a study of T cells in Graves' hyperthyroidism and ophthalmopathy. Authors of the study amplified TCR beta CDR3 regions from RNA transcripts. In the first-round RT-PCR of the TCR CDR3, the HTBI primer set was used. TCRdb passed the multiplex PCR reads through MiXCR, listing each CDR3 protein once. Here the sample spans 750,000 to 950,000 distinct CDR3 sequences, roughly 37% being singletons. The sequencing input was blood. The receptors originated from a man aged 18-30 years with Graves' hyperthyroidism.

This clonotype was found many times. The chain is built from TRBV29-1 and TRBJ2-7; 7 bases align to TRBD1. The CDR3 spans 14 residues. CDR1 SQVTM and CDR2 ANQGSEA come from the germline V gene. The V segment lost 6 bases and the J segment 3 bases; nucleotides outside the gene matches: 11. The CDR3: CSVSDREGGYEQYF. The DNA for the CDR3 is TGCAGCGTCTCCGACAGGGAAGGTGGCTACGAGCAGTACTTC.

This clonotype was seen at least ten times. The chain uses TRBV5-1 and TRBJ1-5; D possibly corresponds to TRBD1 (6 bases). CDR3 length equals 15 residues. CDR1 is SGHRS, CDR2 YFSETQ, per germline. Trimming took 4 bases from V and 4 from J, leaving 15 bases between them. The CDR3 loop reads CASSLTGFGNQPQHF. CDR3 coding DNA: TGCGCCAGCAGCCTGACAGGTTTCGGGAATCAGCCCCAGCATTTT. The whole variable domain, remainder taken from reference TRBV5-1 and TRBJ1-5, is KAGVTQTPRYLIKTRGQQVTLSCSPISGHRSVSWYQQTPGQGLQFLFEYFSETQRNKGNFPGRFSGRQFSNSRSEMNVSTLELGDSALYLCASSLTGFGNQPQHFGDGTRLSIL.

The sample holds many counts of this clonotype. The chain uses TRBV25-1 and TRBJ1-6; 8 nucleotides agree with TRBD1. The CDR3 length is 17 residues. From germline, CDR1 is MGHDK and CDR2 SYGVNS. Trimming removed 1 base from V and 9 bases from J; junction bases left unmatched: 11. CDR3 nucleotides: TGTGCCAGCAGTGAATTTTTTTCCGGACAGGGAGGTTCACCCCTCCACTTT. This gives the protein CASSEFFSGQGGSPLHF.